These T cell receptor beta chains were read from a single sample in a study of OX40 agonist ivuxolimab in advanced cancers. Sequencing used immunoSEQ multiplex PCR; TCRdb keeps in-frame clones, though not all of them. Of tens of thousands of clones in the sample, 82% were seen once. The sequencing used CD4+ or CD8+ T cells sorted from blood, collected in a trial of the OX40 agonist ivuxolimab. These receptors were taken from an adult with an advanced solid tumor such as melanoma, head and neck, liver or kidney cancer. The CDR3 runs from the conserved cysteine through the conserved F or W. A D gene is named only where the DNA matches it firmly. Clone size is not always given. Where it is, it says once, few, many or a class for expanded clones.

V,size,J,D,CDR3,DNA
TRBV7-2,-,TRBJ2-5,TRBD2,CASSLLASGHQETQYF,TGTGCCAGCAGCTTATTGGCTAGCGGGCATCAAGAGACCCAGTACTTC
TRBV27,once,TRBJ2-5,TRBD1,CASSVNAPPGGGRQETQYF,TGTGCCAGCAGCGTTAACGCCCCCCCAGGGGGCGGGCGCCAAGAGACCCAGTACTTC
TRBV10-3,-,TRBJ2-1,-,CAISSSSYNEQFF,TGTGCCATCTCTAGCAGCTCCTACAATGAGCAGTTCTTC
TRBV27,once,TRBJ1-5,-,CASSLSAGVSNQPQHF,TGTGCCAGCAGTTTATCGGCAGGTGTTAGCAATCAGCCCCAGCATTTT
TRBV5-4,-,TRBJ1-2,-,CASSSNRRPNYGYTF,TGTGCCAGCAGCAGCAACAGGAGACCTAACTATGGCTACACCTTC
TRBV2,-,TRBJ1-6,-,CASRPEGGNNSPLHF,TGTGCCAGCAGACCCGAGGGAGGCAATAATTCACCCCTCCACTTT
TRBV6-1,-,TRBJ2-2,TRBD1,CASSVGQVNTGELFF,TGTGCCAGCAGTGTGGGACAGGTGAACACCGGGGAGCTGTTTTTT
TRBV28,few,TRBJ1-1,-,CASSLGREAFF,TGTGCCAGCAGTTTGGGCAGGGAAGCTTTCTTT
TRBV2,-,TRBJ1-1,-,CASSDRGRGSEAFF,TGTGCCAGCAGTGATCGGGGGCGCGGGTCTGAAGCTTTCTTT
TRBV18,few,TRBJ2-1,-,CASSPEFGTEQFF,TGTGCCAGCTCACCGGAGTTCGGTACTGAGCAGTTCTTC
TRBV7-8,-,TRBJ2-1,-,CASSLAAENYNEQFF,TGTGCCAGCAGCTTAGCAGCGGAGAACTACAATGAGCAGTTCTTC
TRBV29-1,-,TRBJ2-1,-,CSVVVGSGNEQFF,TGCAGCGTTGTGGTGGGATCTGGGAATGAGCAGTTCTTC
TRBV29-1,-,TRBJ1-4,TRBD1,CSVLTRRTGEKLFF,TGCAGCGTCCTCACACGGCGGACAGGTGAAAAACTGTTTTTT
TRBV11-1,-,TRBJ2-1,-,CASSQSDYNEQFF,TGTGCCAGCAGCCAGAGCGATTACAATGAGCAGTTCTTC
TRBV14,-,TRBJ2-1,-,CASSQDWLGRVRYDEQFF,TGTGCCAGCAGCCAAGATTGGTTGGGCAGGGTCAGGTACGATGAGCAGTTCTTC
TRBV18,-,TRBJ1-2,-,CASSPLSSFYGYTF,TGTGCCAGCTCACCATTGTCCTCCTTCTATGGCTACACCTTC
TRBV5-1,-,TRBJ1-4,-,CASSLVAGTNEKLFF,TGCGCCAGCAGCTTGGTTGCGGGGACTAATGAAAAACTGTTTTTT
TRBV5-4,-,TRBJ2-1,-,CASSFTDYNEQFF,TGTGCCAGCAGCTTTACTGACTACAATGAGCAGTTCTTC